This TCR beta chain came from a study of T cells in localized non-small cell lung cancer. The repertoire was sequenced with immunoSEQ multiplex PCR; TCRdb's copy has only in-frame clones and lacks some. The sample contains fewer than 40,000 clones, approximately 91% of which appear only once. The V end was cut by 6 bases, the J end by 4 bases, with 13 bases between. The germline gives CDR1 SGHKS, CDR2 YYEKEE (reference sequence). This CDR3 is built from 13 residues. The chain joins TRBV5-5 to TRBJ1-2; D gene uncertain. The sample consisted of peripheral blood, taken before any cancer treatment. The clonotype comes from a female donor over 55 with stage I lung adenocarcinoma. The CDR3 protein is CASTPSGSYGYTF. The CDR3 nucleotides read TGTGCCAGCACCCCCTCGGGTAGCTATGGCTACACCTTC. Supplemented by reference TRBV5-5 and TRBJ1-2, the full variable domain reads DAGVTQSPTHLIKTRGQQVTLRCSPISGHKSVSWYQQVLGQGPQFIFQYYEKEERGRGNFPDRFSARQFPNYSSELNVNALLLGDSALYLCASTPSGSYGYTFGSGTRLTVV.